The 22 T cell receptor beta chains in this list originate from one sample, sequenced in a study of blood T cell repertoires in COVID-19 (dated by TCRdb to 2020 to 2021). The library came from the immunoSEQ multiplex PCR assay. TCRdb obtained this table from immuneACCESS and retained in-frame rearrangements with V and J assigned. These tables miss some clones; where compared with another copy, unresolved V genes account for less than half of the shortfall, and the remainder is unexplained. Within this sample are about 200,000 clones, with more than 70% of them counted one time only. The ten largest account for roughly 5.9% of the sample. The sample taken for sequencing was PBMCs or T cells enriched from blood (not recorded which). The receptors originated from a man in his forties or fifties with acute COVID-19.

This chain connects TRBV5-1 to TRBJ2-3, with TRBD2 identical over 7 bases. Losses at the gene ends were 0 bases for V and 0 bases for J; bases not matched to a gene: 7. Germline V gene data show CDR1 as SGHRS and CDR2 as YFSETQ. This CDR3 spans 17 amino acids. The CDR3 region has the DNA TGCGCCAGCAGCTTGGCCTGGGGGGGTAGCAGCACAGATACGCAGTATTTT. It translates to CASSLAWGGSSTDTQYF.

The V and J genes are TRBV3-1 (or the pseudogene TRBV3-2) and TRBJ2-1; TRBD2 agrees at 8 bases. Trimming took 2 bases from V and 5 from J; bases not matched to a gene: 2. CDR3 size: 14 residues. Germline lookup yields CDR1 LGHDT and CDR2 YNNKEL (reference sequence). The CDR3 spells CASSQLAGDNEQFF. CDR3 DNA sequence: TGTGCCAGCAGCCAACTAGCGGGTGACAATGAGCAGTTCTTC.

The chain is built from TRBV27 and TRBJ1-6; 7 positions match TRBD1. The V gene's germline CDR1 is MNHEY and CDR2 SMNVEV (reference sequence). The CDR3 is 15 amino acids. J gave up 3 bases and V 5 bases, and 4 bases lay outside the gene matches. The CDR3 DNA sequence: TGTGCCAGCAGTCGCACAGGGGACTATAATTCACCCCTCCACTTT. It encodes CASSRTGDYNSPLHF.

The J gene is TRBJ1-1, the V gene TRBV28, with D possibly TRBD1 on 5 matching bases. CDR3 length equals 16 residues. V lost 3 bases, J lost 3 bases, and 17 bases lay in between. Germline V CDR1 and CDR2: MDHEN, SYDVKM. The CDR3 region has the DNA TGTGCCAGCAGTTTGTTAAGGGCTCGGGGGGACACTGAAGCTTTCTTT. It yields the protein CASSLLRARGDTEAFF.

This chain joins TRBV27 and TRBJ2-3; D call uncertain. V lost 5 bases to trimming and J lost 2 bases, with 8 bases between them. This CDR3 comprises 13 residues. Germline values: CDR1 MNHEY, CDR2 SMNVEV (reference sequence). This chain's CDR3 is CASSISFTDTQYF. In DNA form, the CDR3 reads TGTGCCAGCAGTATTAGCTTCACAGATACGCAGTATTTT.

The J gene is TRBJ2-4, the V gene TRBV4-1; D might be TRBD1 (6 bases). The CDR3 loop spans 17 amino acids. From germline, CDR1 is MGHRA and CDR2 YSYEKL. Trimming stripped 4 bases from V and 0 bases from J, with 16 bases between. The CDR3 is CASSRLWTDLAKNIQYF. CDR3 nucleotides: TGCGCCAGCAGCCGACTTTGGACAGACTTAGCCAAAAACATTCAGTACTTC.

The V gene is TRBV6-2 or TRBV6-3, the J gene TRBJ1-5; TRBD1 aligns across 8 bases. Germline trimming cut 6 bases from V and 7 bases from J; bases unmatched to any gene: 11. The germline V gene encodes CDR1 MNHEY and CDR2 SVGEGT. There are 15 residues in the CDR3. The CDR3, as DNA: TGTGCCAGCAGCCCCGGACAGGGCGCAGGCCAGCCCCAGCATTTT. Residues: CASSPGQGAGQPQHF.

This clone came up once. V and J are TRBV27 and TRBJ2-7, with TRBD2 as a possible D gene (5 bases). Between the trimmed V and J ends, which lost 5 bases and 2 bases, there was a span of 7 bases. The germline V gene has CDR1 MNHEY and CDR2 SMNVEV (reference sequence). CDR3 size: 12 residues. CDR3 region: CASSLATYEQYF. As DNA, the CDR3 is TGTGCCAGCAGTCTAGCTACCTACGAGCAGTACTTC.

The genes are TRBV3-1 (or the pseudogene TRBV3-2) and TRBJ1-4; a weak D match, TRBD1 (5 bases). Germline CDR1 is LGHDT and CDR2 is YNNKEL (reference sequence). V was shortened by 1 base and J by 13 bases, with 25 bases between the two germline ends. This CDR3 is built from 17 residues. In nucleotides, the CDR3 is TGTGCCAGCAGCCAAGGCCAGAGTAGCCAGGGAAGAAAGGGACTGTTTTTT. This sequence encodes CASSQGQSSQGRKGLFF.

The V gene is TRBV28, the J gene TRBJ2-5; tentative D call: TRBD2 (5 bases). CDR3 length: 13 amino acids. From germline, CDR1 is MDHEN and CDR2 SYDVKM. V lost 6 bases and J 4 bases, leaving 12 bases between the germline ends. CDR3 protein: CASRRPGTETQYF. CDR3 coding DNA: TGTGCCAGCAGAAGACCGGGAACAGAGACCCAGTACTTC.

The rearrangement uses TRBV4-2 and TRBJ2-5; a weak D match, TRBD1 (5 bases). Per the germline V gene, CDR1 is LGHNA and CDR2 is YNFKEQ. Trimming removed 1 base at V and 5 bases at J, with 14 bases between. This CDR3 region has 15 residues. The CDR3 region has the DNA TGTGCCAGCAGCCAAGTAGGGCAGGGAATGGAGACCCAGTACTTC. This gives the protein CASSQVGQGMETQYF.

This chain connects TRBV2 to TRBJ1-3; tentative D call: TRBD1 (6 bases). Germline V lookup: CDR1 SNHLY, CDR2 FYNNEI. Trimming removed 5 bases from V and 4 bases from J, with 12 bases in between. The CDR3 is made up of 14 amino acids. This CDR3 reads CASSTNRVGNTIYF. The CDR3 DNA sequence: TGTGCCAGCAGTACTAACAGGGTAGGAAACACCATATATTTT.

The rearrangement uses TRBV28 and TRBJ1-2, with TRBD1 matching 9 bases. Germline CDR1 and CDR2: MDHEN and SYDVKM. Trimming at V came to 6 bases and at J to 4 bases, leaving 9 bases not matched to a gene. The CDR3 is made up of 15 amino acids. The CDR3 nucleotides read TGTGCCAGCAGCCGAGACAGGGGGGCCCTCTATGGCTACACCTTC. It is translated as CASSRDRGALYGYTF.

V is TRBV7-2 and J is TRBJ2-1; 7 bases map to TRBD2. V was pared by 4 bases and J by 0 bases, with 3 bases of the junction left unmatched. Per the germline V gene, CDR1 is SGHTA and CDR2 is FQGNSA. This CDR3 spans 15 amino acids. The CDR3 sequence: CASSSSSGSYNEQFF. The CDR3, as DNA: TGTGCCAGCAGCTCCTCTAGCGGCTCCTACAATGAGCAGTTCTTC.

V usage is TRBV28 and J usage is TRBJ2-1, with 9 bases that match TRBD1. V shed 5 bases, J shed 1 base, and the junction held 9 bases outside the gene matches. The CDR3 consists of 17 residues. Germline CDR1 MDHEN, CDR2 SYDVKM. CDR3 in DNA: TGTGCCAGCAGTGCCCCCTCGGGACAGGGTTCCTACAATGAGCAGTTCTTC. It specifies CASSAPSGQGSYNEQFF.

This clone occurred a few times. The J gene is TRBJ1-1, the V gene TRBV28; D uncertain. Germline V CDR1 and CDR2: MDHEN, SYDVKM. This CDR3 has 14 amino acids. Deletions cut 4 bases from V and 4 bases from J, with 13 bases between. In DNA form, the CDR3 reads TGTGCCAGCAGTTCCCCCTTCCGGGGCACTGAAGCTTTCTTT. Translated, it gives CASSSPFRGTEAFF.

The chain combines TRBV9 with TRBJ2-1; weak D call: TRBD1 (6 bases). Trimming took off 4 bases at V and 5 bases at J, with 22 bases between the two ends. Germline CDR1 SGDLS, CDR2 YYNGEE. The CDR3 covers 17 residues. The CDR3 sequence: CASSRLSTQGPNNEQFF. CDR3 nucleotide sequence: TGTGCCAGCAGCAGACTCTCGACCCAGGGGCCAAACAATGAGCAGTTCTTC.

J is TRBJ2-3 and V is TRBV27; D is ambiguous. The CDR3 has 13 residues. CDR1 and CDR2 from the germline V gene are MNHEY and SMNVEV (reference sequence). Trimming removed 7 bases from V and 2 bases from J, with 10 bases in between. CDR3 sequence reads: CASTPLSTDTQYF. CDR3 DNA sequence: TGTGCCAGCACTCCCCTTTCCACAGATACGCAGTATTTT.

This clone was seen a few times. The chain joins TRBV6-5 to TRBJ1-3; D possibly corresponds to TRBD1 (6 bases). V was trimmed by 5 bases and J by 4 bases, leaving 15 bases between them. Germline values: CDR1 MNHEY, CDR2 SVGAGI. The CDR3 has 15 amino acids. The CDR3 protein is CASSHQTGTGNTIYF. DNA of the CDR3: TGTGCCAGCAGTCATCAGACAGGAACGGGAAACACCATATATTTT.

The CDR3 loop reads CATKGTGKNYGYTF. In DNA, the CDR3 is TGTGCCACCAAGGGAACAGGGAAGAACTATGGCTACACCTTC. This chain joins TRBV24-1 and TRBJ1-2; D might be TRBD1 (6 bases). Trimming cost V 8 bases and J 2 bases, with 14 bases left between them. This CDR3 region has 14 residues. Germline CDR1 KGHDR, CDR2 SFDVKD.

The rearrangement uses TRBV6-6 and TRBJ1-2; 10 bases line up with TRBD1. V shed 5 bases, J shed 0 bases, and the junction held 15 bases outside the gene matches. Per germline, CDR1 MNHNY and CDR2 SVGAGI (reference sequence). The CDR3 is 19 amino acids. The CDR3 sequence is CASSPDRGLGWNANYGYTF. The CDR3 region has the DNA TGTGCCAGCAGTCCCGACAGGGGGCTAGGATGGAACGCTAACTATGGCTACACCTTC.

The CDR3 DNA is TGCGCCAGCAGCCCGTTCGCGCGGGGGCAGTCGGACACTGAAGCTTTCTTT. This gives the protein CASSPFARGQSDTEAFF. V and J are TRBV5-1 and TRBJ1-1; D is possibly TRBD1 (6 bases). The germline V gene has CDR1 SGHRS and CDR2 YFSETQ. The CDR3 is made up of 17 amino acids. V was clipped by 4 bases and J by 3 bases, with 22 bases between them.